What follows are 23 T cell receptor beta chains derived from one specimen sequenced in a study of OX40 agonist ivuxolimab in advanced cancers. TCRdb's table, derived via immunoSEQ multiplex PCR, lists solely in-frame clones and lacks some. The data contain tens of thousands of clones, approximately 90% of them seen just once; the ten biggest clones take up roughly 9%. The sample here was CD4+ or CD8+ T cells sorted from blood, taken in a trial of the OX40 agonist ivuxolimab. The receptors come from an adult with an advanced solid tumor such as melanoma, head and neck, liver or kidney cancer.

The chain employs TRBV5-1 and TRBJ2-7; 11 nucleotides match TRBD1. This CDR3 comprises 15 residues. The V segment lost 4 bases and the J segment 2 bases; nucleotides outside the gene matches: 5. Per germline, CDR1 SGHRS and CDR2 YFSETQ. The CDR3 protein is CASSRDRGSAYEQYF. The CDR3 DNA is TGCGCCAGCAGCCGGGACAGGGGGAGCGCCTACGAGCAGTACTTC. Looking up the rest from reference TRBV5-1 and TRBJ2-7 gives the full variable domain: KAGVTQTPRYLIKTRGQQVTLSCSPISGHRSVSWYQQTPGQGLQFLFEYFSETQRNKGNFPGRFSGRQFSNSRSEMNVSTLELGDSALYLCASSRDRGSAYEQYFGPGTRLTVT.

V is TRBV7-8 and J is TRBJ1-2; D is perhaps TRBD1 (6 bases). This CDR3 region has 15 residues. Trimming removed 0 bases from V and 7 bases from J, with 15 bases in between. Germline V gives CDR1 SGHVS, CDR2 FQNEAQ. The CDR3 here is CASSLAGRGYFGYTF. The CDR3, as DNA: TGTGCCAGCAGCTTAGCGGGCAGGGGTTATTTTGGCTACACCTTC. The full variable domain, in which reference TRBV7-8 and TRBJ1-2 provide the parts outside the CDR3, is GAGVSQSPRYKVAKRGQDVALRCDPISGHVSLFWYQQALGQGPEFLTYFQNEAQLDKSGLPSDRFFAERPEGSVSTLKIQRTQQEDSAVYLCASSLAGRGYFGYTFGSGTRLTVV.

This rearrangement joins TRBV25-1 to TRBJ2-2; no definite D call. Trimming cost V 1 base and J 6 bases, with 9 bases left between them. Germline lookup yields CDR1 MGHDK and CDR2 SYGVNS. The CDR3 length is 14 residues. The CDR3: CASSESAGPGELFF. In DNA, the CDR3 is TGTGCCAGCAGTGAATCGGCCGGGCCCGGGGAGCTGTTTTTT.

V usage is TRBV9 and J usage is TRBJ2-7; 11 positions match TRBD1. V trimming: 4 bases; J trimming: 2 bases; junction bases outside the gene matches: 5. Germline-derived CDR1 and CDR2 are SGDLS and YYNGEE. The CDR3 sequence is 15 residues long. The CDR3 DNA reads TGTGCCAGCAGCAACGGGGACAGGGGGGCCTACGAGCAGTACTTC. It specifies CASSNGDRGAYEQYF.

The rearrangement joins TRBV4-1 to TRBJ2-3; D gene ambiguous. CDR1 and CDR2 from the germline V gene are MGHRA and YSYEKL. The CDR3 is made up of 12 amino acids. V was pared by 1 base and J by 5 bases, with 4 bases between. The DNA of the CDR3 is TGCGCCAGCAGCCAAGTGCTAGATACGCAGTATTTT. Translation gives CASSQVLDTQYF.

This clone was recorded once. The chain has TRBV10-3 and TRBJ2-7; D is possibly TRBD1 (6 bases). The V end was cut by 10 bases, the J end by 1 base, with 8 bases between. Germline CDR1 and CDR2: ENHRY and SYGVKD. This CDR3 is built from 11 residues. CDR3 in DNA: TGTGCCACGACAGGTTCCTACGAGCAGTACTTC. It yields the protein CATTGSYEQYF.

The chain employs TRBV11-2 and TRBJ2-7, with D tentatively TRBD2 (5 bases). Germline loops: CDR1 SGHAT, CDR2 FQNNGV. This CDR3 comprises 12 residues. V was clipped by 8 bases and J by 3 bases, with 11 bases between them. CDR3 sequence reads: CASQSGIYEQYF. CDR3 sequence (DNA): TGTGCCAGCCAGTCGGGGATCTACGAGCAGTACTTC.

The genes are TRBV7-9 and TRBJ2-5, with TRBD2 as a possible D gene (6 bases). Judging by the DNA end, TRBJ2-7 fits better; the J call may be wrong. CDR1 SEHNR and CDR2 FQNEAQ come from the germline V gene (reference sequence). This CDR3 contains 16 residues. CDR3 protein: CASSLWGGDQSYEQYF. Here the CDR3 DNA reads TGTGCCAGCAGCTTATGGGGCGGGGACCAATCCTACGAGCAGTACTTC.

The chain carries TRBV11-2 and TRBJ1-1; possibly TRBD1 for D (5 bases). CDR3 length: 16 amino acids. Germline CDR1 SGHAT, CDR2 FQNNGV. V lost 1 base and J lost 0, with 12 bases in between. This CDR3 is CASSLAVGPMNTEAFF. The CDR3 DNA is TGTGCCAGCAGCTTAGCCGTGGGGCCTATGAACACTGAAGCTTTCTTT.

The V gene is TRBV12-5, the J gene TRBJ2-7, with 10 bases matching TRBD1. Germline loops: CDR1 LGHNT, CDR2 FRNRAP. V shed 1 base, J shed 6 bases, and the junction held 3 bases outside the gene matches. The CDR3 spans 14 residues. The CDR3 coding sequence is TGTGCTAGTGGTTTGGGGACAGGGGGAGCCGAGCAGTACTTC. It is translated as CASGLGTGGAEQYF.

The V and J genes are TRBV29-1 and TRBJ1-4, with D hard to call. The CDR3 is 11 residues long. With 4 bases removed from V and 7 bases from J, the gap between germline ends came to 7 bases. Germline CDR1 is SQVTM and CDR2 is ANQGSEA. CDR3 protein: CSVGGGEKLFF. For the CDR3, the DNA is TGCAGCGTTGGGGGTGGTGAAAAACTGTTTTTT.

CDR3 region: CASSESPDRTSGGTGEQFF. CDR3 in DNA: TGTGCCAGCAGCGAATCCCCCGATCGGACTAGCGGGGGCACGGGTGAGCAGTTCTTC. The chain recombines TRBV9 with TRBJ2-1; TRBD2 agrees at 13 bases. The CDR3 has 19 amino acids. Germline CDR1 is SGDLS and CDR2 is YYNGEE. V shed 3 bases, J shed 9 bases, and the junction held 18 bases outside the gene matches.

This sequence joins TRBV6-5 and TRBJ2-7, with D unresolved. The CDR3 runs to 11 residues. Germline CDR1 MNHEY, CDR2 SVGAGI. V was trimmed by 8 bases and J by 5 bases, leaving 10 bases between them. The CDR3 spells CASCKGDEQYF. The DNA of the CDR3 is TGTGCCAGCTGTAAGGGTGACGAGCAGTACTTC.

The V call is TRBV7-2, the J call TRBJ2-1, with 8 bases that match TRBD2. The CDR3 is 15 amino acids. The junction had 7 bases not matched to a gene; V was cut back by 5 bases and J by 4 bases. Per germline, CDR1 SGHTA and CDR2 FQGNSA. This CDR3 reads CASSRIAGPYNEQFF. CDR3 nucleotides: TGTGCCAGCAGCAGAATAGCGGGGCCATACAATGAGCAGTTCTTC.

This rearrangement joins TRBV7-2 to TRBJ1-1; 8 nucleotides line up with TRBD1. CDR1 and CDR2 from the germline V gene are SGHTA and FQGNSA. The CDR3 runs to 15 residues. V shed 5 bases and J 4 bases; nucleotides not matched to a gene: 9. The CDR3 here is CASSLNRGTSTEAFF. Here the CDR3 DNA reads TGTGCCAGCAGCCTAAACAGGGGGACGAGCACTGAAGCTTTCTTT.

J is TRBJ2-2 and V is TRBV9; D uncertain. V was clipped by 7 bases and J by 0 bases, with 13 bases between them. CDR1 is SGDLS, CDR2 YYNGEE, per germline. This CDR3 is built from 15 residues. The CDR3: CASSATAANTGELFF. As DNA, the CDR3 is TGTGCCAGCTCAGCCACCGCGGCGAACACCGGGGAGCTGTTTTTT.

Regarding this clone: Other DNA sequences of this sample code for an identical CDR3. V gene TRBV27 combines with J gene TRBJ2-7; D is tentatively TRBD1 or TRBD2 (5 bases each). Looked up from germline, CDR1 is MNHEY and CDR2 is SMNVEV (reference sequence). The CDR3 consists of 13 residues. V lost 3 bases, J lost 0 bases, and 6 bases lay in between. The CDR3 DNA reads as TGTGCCAGCAGTTTCGGGACCTCCTACGAGCAGTACTTC. The encoded protein is CASSFGTSYEQYF.

CDR3: CASSLLGPAAEAFF. The CDR3 DNA is TGTGCCAGCAGTTTATTGGGGCCGGCCGCTGAAGCTTTCTTT. The chain joins TRBV27 to TRBJ1-1, with D possibly being TRBD1 (5 bases). The V and J ends lost 1 base and 6 bases respectively, with 12 bases between them. Germline-derived CDR1 and CDR2 are MNHEY and SMNVEV (reference sequence). The CDR3 contains 14 residues.

The chain is built from TRBV19 and TRBJ2-2; D gene unclear. The CDR3 contains 10 residues. Germline values: CDR1 LNHDA, CDR2 SQIVND (reference sequence). V was shortened by 7 bases and J by 6 bases, with 3 bases between the two germline ends. The CDR3 protein is CASKAGELFF. The CDR3 DNA follows: TGTGCCAGTAAGGCCGGGGAGCTGTTTTTT.

CDR3: CSVLGGQANTGELFF. The CDR3 DNA follows: TGCAGCGTCCTGGGGGGTCAAGCGAACACCGGGGAGCTGTTTTTT. The rearrangement joins TRBV29-1 to TRBJ2-2, with a weak D call TRBD2 (6 bases). Germline-derived CDR1 and CDR2 are SQVTM and ANQGSEA. V lost 6 bases to trimming and J lost 0 bases, with 14 bases between them. This CDR3 comprises 15 residues.

The V call is TRBV4-3, the J call TRBJ1-1, with D maybe TRBD1 (6 bases). Germline lookup yields CDR1 LGHNA and CDR2 YSLEER. V was cut by 0 bases and J by 4 bases, with 12 bases left in between. This CDR3 is 15 amino acids long. CDR3 nucleotide sequence: TGCGCCAGCAGCCAAGATGGGGGGCGCGGCACTGAAGCTTTCTTT. Its translation: CASSQDGGRGTEAFF.

This rearrangement joins TRBV7-2 to TRBJ2-7; 8 bases agree with TRBD2. Germline CDR1 is SGHTA and CDR2 is FQGNSA. The CDR3 loop spans 15 amino acids. The junction had 8 bases not matched to a gene; V was cut back by 5 bases and J by 2 bases. CDR3: CASSLSGEHPYEQYF. CDR3 nucleotides: TGTGCCAGCAGCCTTAGCGGGGAGCACCCCTACGAGCAGTACTTC.

The sample holds one count of this clone. V usage is TRBV5-1 and J usage is TRBJ2-3, with D uncertain. Germline V gene sequence: CDR1 SGHRS, CDR2 YFSETQ. The CDR3 length is 14 residues. Trimming pared 0 bases from V and 5 bases from J, leaving 10 bases between. CDR3 sequence: CASSLALVVDTQYF. In DNA form, the CDR3 reads TGCGCCAGCAGCTTGGCCCTGGTCGTAGATACGCAGTATTTT.